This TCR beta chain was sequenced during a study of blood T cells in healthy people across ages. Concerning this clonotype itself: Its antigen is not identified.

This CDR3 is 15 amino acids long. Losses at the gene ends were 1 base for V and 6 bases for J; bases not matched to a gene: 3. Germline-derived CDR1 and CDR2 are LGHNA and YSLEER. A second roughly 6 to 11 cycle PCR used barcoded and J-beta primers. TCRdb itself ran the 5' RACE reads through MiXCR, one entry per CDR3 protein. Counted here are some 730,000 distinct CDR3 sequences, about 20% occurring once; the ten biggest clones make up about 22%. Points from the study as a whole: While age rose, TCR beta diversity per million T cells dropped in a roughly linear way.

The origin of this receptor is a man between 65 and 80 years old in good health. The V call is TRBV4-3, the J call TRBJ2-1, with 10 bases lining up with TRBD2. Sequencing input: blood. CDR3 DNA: TGCGCCAGCAGCCAAGGCGTAGCGGGAGGCAATGAGCAGTTCTTC. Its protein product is CASSQGVAGGNEQFF.